The rows below give T cell receptor beta chains drawn from one sample of a study of cytomegalovirus exposure and HLA in healthy donors. Assay: immunoSEQ multiplex PCR; the TCRdb copy retains only in-frame clones and omits some. The sample consists of approximately 79,000 clones, 78% of them appearing once. Sequenced: PBMCs. These receptor sequences come from a male donor in good health and CMV-seropositive. CDR3s include the opening cysteine and the closing phenylalanine or tryptophan. D genes are given only for firm matches. Some rows have no size entry. The others give once, few or many, or a class for an expanded clone.

>TRBV6-1|TRBJ2-2|NA|NA
CASTRMRPPTELFF
TGTGCCAGCACCCGAATGCGCCCGCCAACGGAGCTGTTTTTT
>TRBV20-1|TRBJ2-5|once|NA
CSAGAGRTQYF
TGCAGTGCCGGAGCCGGGAGGACCCAGTACTTC
>TRBV28|TRBJ1-2|once|TRBD1
CASSTGGYGYTF
TGTGCCAGCAGTACAGGGGGGTATGGCTACACCTTC
>TRBV4-1|TRBJ2-7|few|TRBD2
CASSQEGTSGSYEQYF
TGCGCCAGCAGCCAAGAAGGGACTAGCGGAAGCTACGAGCAGTACTTC
>TRBV28|TRBJ1-5|few|NA
CASSLVPVNSNQPQHF
TGTGCCAGCAGTTTGGTACCGGTGAATAGCAATCAGCCCCAGCATTTT
>TRBV5-1|TRBJ2-5|NA|TRBD2
CASSLRGGLRETQYF
TGCGCCAGCAGCTTACGGGGGGGCCTCAGAGAGACCCAGTACTTC
>TRBV28|TRBJ1-2|NA|TRBD1
CASITFRGANYGYTF
TGTGCCAGCATCACCTTCAGGGGGGCTAACTATGGCTACACCTTC
>TRBV20-1|TRBJ1-2|NA|NA
CSASPGYTF
TGCAGTGCCAGTCCTGGCTACACCTTC
>TRBV27|TRBJ2-3|NA|NA
CASSFGLITDTQYF
TGTGCCAGCAGTTTTGGGCTAATCACAGATACGCAGTATTTT
>TRBV6-5|TRBJ1-2|NA|NA
CASTHGAGVNYGYTF
TGTGCCAGCACCCATGGTGCGGGGGTGAACTATGGCTACACCTTC
>TRBV27|TRBJ1-2|NA|NA
CASSLYQGSKGGYTF
TGTGCCAGCAGTTTATATCAGGGATCTAAAGGGGGCTACACCTTC
>TRBV7-9|TRBJ1-3|NA|NA
CASSLELGNTIYF
TGTGCCAGCAGCTTAGAGCTCGGAAACACCATATATTTT
>TRBV9|TRBJ1-2|NA|NA
CASSALGHLNYGYTF
TGTGCCAGCAGCGCTTTGGGACACCTGAACTATGGCTACACCTTC
>TRBV5-5|TRBJ2-2|NA|TRBD1
CASSKDRLSLVGELFF
TGTGCCAGCAGCAAGGACAGGTTGAGTTTAGTCGGGGAGCTGTTTTTT
>TRBV28|TRBJ1-2|NA|NA
CASKERGNGYTF
TGTGCCAGCAAAGAGAGGGGGAATGGCTACACCTTC
>TRBV28|TRBJ1-1|NA|NA
CASSVHYRVGVNTEAFF
TGTGCCAGCAGTGTCCACTACAGGGTGGGGGTGAACACTGAAGCTTTCTTT
>TRBV7-2|TRBJ2-5|NA|NA
CASSLVSGKETQYF
TGTGCCAGCAGCTTAGTGTCAGGCAAGGAGACCCAGTACTTC
>TRBV20-1|TRBJ1-5|NA|NA
CSAYHSGKHF
TGCAGTGCTTACCATTCAGGAAAGCATTTT
>TRBV6-5|TRBJ2-6|NA|NA
CASKPQSTGANVLTF
TGTGCCAGCAAACCTCAGTCAACGGGGGCCAACGTCCTGACTTTC
>TRBV6-1|TRBJ1-6|NA|NA
CATPTDVLGSPLHF
TGTGCCACCCCGACAGACGTCTTGGGATCACCCCTCCACTTT
>TRBV6-1|TRBJ2-4|once|NA
CASIYRGGSDIQYF
TGTGCCAGCATCTATAGGGGGGGGTCGGACATTCAGTACTTC
>TRBV7-8|TRBJ1-2|NA|NA
CASSLGERMSMSYTF
TGTGCCAGCAGCTTGGGTGAGCGGATGTCTATGAGCTACACCTTC
>TRBV28|TRBJ2-2|NA|NA
CASSLRLRELFF
TGTGCCAGCAGCCTACGACTCCGGGAGCTGTTTTTT
>TRBV7-2|TRBJ1-4|NA|NA
CASSSNHRKLFF
TGTGCCAGCAGCTCTAATCACCGTAAACTGTTTTTT
>TRBV4-1|TRBJ1-5|once|NA
CASSQETNQPQHF
TGCGCCAGCAGCCAAGAAACAAATCAGCCCCAGCATTTT
>TRBV27|TRBJ2-7|NA|NA
CASSIRDMPYEQYF
TGTGCCAGCAGTATCCGGGACATGCCTTACGAGCAGTACTTC
>TRBV6-1|TRBJ2-7|NA|TRBD1
CASRLLTGANEQYF
TGTGCCAGCAGGCTACTGACAGGGGCGAACGAGCAGTACTTC
>TRBV28|TRBJ2-1|NA|NA
CASRLTYNEQFF
TGTGCCAGCAGGCTAACCTACAATGAGCAGTTCTTC
>TRBV19|TRBJ2-2|NA|TRBD1
CATAGTGNTGELFF
TGTGCCACCGCCGGGACAGGGAACACCGGGGAGCTGTTTTTT
>TRBV4-3|TRBJ2-2|once|NA
CASSQGRSGRGGWRINTGELFF
TGCGCCAGCAGCCAAGGACGGTCTGGGCGAGGGGGTTGGCGGATTAACACCGGGGAGCTGTTTTTT
>TRBV5-6|TRBJ1-5|NA|NA
CASSLLANQPQHF
TGTGCCAGCAGCTTGCTAGCAAATCAGCCCCAGCATTTT
>TRBV11-3|TRBJ2-7|NA|TRBD2
CASSLSSGATYEQYF
TGTGCCAGCAGCTTGTCTAGCGGGGCCACCTACGAGCAGTACTTC
>TRBV7-2|TRBJ1-2|few|NA
CASSHTGLRNYGYTF
TGTGCCAGCAGCCATACGGGACTCCGTAACTATGGCTACACCTTC
>TRBV19|TRBJ2-5|NA|NA
CASSIQGPGETQYF
TGTGCCAGTAGTATTCAGGGGCCTGGGGAGACCCAGTACTTC
>TRBV7-8|TRBJ2-3|NA|TRBD2
CASSLTGGGSDTQYF
TGTGCCAGCAGCTTGACCGGGGGGGGCTCAGATACGCAGTATTTT
>TRBV4-1|TRBJ2-3|once|NA
CASSQARVDTQYF
TGCGCCAGCAGCCAGGCCAGGGTAGATACGCAGTATTTT
>TRBV19|TRBJ2-1|once|TRBD2
CASSIDLTSGDNEQFF
TGTGCCAGTAGTATAGATCTAACTAGCGGGGATAATGAGCAGTTCTTC
>TRBV5-5|TRBJ1-2|NA|TRBD1
CASSFPGQASYGYTF
TGTGCCAGCAGCTTCCCCGGACAGGCAAGCTATGGCTACACCTTC
>TRBV27|TRBJ1-1|NA|NA
CASSLRVDSGFMNTEAFF
TGTGCCAGCAGTTTGAGAGTGGACAGCGGTTTCATGAACACTGAAGCTTTCTTT
>TRBV19|TRBJ2-1|NA|NA
CASSIGSSYNEQFF
TGTGCCAGTAGTATAGGCAGCTCCTACAATGAGCAGTTCTTC
>TRBV28|TRBJ1-4|NA|NA
CASRTHRRVVGEKLFF
TGTGCCAGCAGGACTCATCGGCGGGTTGTGGGTGAAAAACTGTTTTTT
>TRBV15|TRBJ2-1|NA|NA
CATRSGVSYNEQFF
TGTGCCACCCGGAGCGGAGTTTCCTACAATGAGCAGTTCTTC
>TRBV10-3|TRBJ1-5|NA|NA
CAISGQVESQPQHF
TGTGCCATCAGTGGGCAGGTAGAGAGTCAGCCCCAGCATTTT
>TRBV18|TRBJ1-1|NA|NA
CASSPPVRAGYTEAFF
TGTGCCAGCTCACCACCGGTTAGGGCGGGGTACACTGAAGCTTTCTTT
>TRBV29-1|TRBJ2-2|NA|NA
CSVETGTNTGELFF
TGCAGCGTTGAGACCGGGACAAACACCGGGGAGCTGTTTTTT
>TRBV19|TRBJ1-5|NA|NA
CASSARTGWGQPQHF
TGTGCCAGTAGTGCCAGAACAGGGTGGGGTCAGCCCCAGCATTTT
>TRBV23-1|TRBJ1-6|NA|NA
CASSRLGSPLHF
TGCGCCAGCAGCCGACTTGGTTCACCCCTCCACTTT